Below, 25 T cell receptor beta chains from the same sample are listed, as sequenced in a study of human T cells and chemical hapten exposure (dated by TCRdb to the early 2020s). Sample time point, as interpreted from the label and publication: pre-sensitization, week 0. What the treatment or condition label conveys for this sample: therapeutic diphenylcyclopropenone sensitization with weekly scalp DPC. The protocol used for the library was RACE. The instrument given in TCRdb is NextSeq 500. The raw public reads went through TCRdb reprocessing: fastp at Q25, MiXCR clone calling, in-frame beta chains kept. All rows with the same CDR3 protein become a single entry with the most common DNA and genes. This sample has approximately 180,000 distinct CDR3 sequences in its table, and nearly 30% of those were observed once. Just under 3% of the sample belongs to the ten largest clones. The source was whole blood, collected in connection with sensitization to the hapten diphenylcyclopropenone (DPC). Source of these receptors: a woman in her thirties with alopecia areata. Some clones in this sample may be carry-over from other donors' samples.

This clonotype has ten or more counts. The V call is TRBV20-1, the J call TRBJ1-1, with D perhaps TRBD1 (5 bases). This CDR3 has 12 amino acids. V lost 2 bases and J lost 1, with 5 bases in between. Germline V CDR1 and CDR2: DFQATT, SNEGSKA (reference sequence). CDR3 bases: TGCAGTGCTAGAAGGGGGAACACTGAAGCTTTCTTT. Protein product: CSARRGNTEAFF.

CDR3 residues: CASSVTDRVTGELFF. The CDR3 DNA is TGTGCCAGCAGCGTAACGGACAGGGTCACCGGGGAGCTGTTTTTT. The rearrangement uses TRBV9 and TRBJ2-2; 8 bases are shared with TRBD1. The CDR3 consists of 15 residues. CDR1 is SGDLS and CDR2 is YYNGEE in the germline V gene. The V gene end was trimmed by 1 base and the J gene end by 4 bases; junction bases not matched to a gene: 3.

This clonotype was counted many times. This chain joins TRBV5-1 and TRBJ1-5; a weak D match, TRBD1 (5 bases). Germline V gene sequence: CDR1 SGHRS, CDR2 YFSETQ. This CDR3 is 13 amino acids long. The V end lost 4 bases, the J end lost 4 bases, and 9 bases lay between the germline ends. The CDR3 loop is CASSRDGNQPQHF. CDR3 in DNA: TGCGCCAGCAGCCGGGACGGTAATCAGCCCCAGCATTTT.

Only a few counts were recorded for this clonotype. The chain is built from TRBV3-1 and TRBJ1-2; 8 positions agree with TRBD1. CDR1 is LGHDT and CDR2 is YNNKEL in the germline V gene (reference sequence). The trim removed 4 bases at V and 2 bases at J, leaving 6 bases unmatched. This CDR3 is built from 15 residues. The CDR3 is CASSRTWTGNYGYTF. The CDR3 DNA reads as TGTGCCAGCAGCCGAACTTGGACAGGGAACTATGGCTACACCTTC.

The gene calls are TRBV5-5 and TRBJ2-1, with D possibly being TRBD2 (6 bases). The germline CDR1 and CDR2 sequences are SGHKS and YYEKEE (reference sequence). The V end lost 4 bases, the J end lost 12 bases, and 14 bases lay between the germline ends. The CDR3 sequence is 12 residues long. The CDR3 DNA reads TGTGCCAGCAGCCGAGCGGGCTCAGGGCAGTTCTTC. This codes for CASSRAGSGQFF.

CDR3 nucleotides: TGCAGTGCTTTAGGCGGCGACGAGCAGTACTTC. Translated: CSALGGDEQYF. The genes are TRBV20-1 and TRBJ2-7; D is unresolved. Trimming pared 5 bases from V and 5 bases from J, leaving 10 bases between. The CDR3 is 11 residues long. Germline V lookup: CDR1 DFQATT, CDR2 SNEGSKA (reference sequence).

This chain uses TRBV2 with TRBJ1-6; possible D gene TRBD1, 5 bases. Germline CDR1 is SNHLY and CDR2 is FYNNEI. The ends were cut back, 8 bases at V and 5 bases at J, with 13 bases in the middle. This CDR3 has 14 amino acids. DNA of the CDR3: TGTGCCAGCGCAATCGACAGAGATAATTCACCCCTCCACTTT. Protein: CASAIDRDNSPLHF.

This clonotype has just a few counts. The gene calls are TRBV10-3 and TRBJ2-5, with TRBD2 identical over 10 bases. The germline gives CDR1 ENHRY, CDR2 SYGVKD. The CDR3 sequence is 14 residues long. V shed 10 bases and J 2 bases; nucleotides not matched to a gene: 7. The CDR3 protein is CATTEGLAQETQYF. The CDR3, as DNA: TGTGCCACCACAGAGGGACTAGCGCAAGAGACCCAGTACTTC.

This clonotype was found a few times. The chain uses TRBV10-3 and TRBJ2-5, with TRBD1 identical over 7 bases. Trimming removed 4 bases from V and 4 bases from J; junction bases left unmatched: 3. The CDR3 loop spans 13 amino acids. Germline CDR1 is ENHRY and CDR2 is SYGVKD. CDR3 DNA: TGTGCCATCAGTGGGGGACAGCGAGAGACCCAGTACTTC. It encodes CAISGGQRETQYF.

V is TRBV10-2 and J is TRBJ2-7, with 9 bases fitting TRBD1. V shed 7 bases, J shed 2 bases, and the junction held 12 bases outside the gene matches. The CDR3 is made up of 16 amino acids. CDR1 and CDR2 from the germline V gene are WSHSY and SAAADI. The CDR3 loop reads CASIKVPDRGPYEQYF. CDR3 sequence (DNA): TGCGCCAGCATTAAGGTGCCGGACAGGGGCCCCTACGAGCAGTACTTC.

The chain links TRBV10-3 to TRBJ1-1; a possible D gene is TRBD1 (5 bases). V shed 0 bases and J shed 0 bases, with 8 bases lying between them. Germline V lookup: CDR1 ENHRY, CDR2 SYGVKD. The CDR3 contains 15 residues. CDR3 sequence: CAISESTGVNTEAFF. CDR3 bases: TGTGCCATCAGTGAGTCGACGGGGGTGAACACTGAAGCTTTCTTT.

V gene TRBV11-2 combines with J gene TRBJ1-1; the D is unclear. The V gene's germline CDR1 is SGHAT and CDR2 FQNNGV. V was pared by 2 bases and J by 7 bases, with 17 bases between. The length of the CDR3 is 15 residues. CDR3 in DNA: TGTGCCAGCAGCTTATATGGGAAGGCCGCCGGTGAAGCTTTCTTT. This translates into CASSLYGKAAGEAFF.

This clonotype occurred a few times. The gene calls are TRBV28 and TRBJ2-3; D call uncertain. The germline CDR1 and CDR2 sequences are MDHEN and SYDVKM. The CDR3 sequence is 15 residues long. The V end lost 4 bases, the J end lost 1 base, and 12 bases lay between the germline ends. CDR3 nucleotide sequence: TGTGCCAGCAGTTCCGGGCCGGCGGGCACAGATACGCAGTATTTT. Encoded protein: CASSSGPAGTDTQYF.

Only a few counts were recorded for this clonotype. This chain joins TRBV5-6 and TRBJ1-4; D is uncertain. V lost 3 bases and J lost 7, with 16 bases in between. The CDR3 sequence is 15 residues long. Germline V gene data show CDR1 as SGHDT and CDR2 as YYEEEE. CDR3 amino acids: CASSSPGVAAEKLFF. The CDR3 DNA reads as TGTGCCAGCAGCTCGCCGGGAGTGGCGGCTGAAAAACTGTTTTTT.

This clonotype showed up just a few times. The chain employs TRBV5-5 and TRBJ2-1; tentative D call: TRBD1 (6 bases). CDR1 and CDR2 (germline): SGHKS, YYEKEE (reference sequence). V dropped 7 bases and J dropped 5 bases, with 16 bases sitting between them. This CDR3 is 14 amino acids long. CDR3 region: CASGEFRTDNEQFF. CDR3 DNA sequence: TGTGCCAGCGGGGAATTCAGGACAGACAATGAGCAGTTCTTC.

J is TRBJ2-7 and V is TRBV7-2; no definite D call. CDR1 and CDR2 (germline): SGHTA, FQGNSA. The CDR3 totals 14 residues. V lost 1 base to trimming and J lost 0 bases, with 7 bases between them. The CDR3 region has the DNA TGTGCCAGCAGCTTAGGAGCTCGCTCCTACGAGCAGTACTTC. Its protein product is CASSLGARSYEQYF.

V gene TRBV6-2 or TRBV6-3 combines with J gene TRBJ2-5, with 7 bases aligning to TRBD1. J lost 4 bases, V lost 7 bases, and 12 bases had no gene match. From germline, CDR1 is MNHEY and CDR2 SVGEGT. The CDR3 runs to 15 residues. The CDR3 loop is CASTTGQAYSETQYF. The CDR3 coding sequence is TGTGCCAGCACCACTGGACAGGCCTATTCAGAGACCCAGTACTTC.

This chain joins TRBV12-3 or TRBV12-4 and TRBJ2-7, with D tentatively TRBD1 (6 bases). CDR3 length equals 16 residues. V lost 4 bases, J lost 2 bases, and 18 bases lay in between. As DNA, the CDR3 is TGTGCCAGCAGTTCACGCGGCAGGGGCAGGACCTACGAGCAGTACTTC. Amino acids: CASSSRGRGRTYEQYF.

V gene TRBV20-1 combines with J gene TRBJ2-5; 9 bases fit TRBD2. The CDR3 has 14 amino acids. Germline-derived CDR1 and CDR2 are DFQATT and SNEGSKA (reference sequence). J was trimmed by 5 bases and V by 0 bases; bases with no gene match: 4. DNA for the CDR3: TGCAGTGCTAGAGAGGCGGGAGGGTTGGAGACCCAGTACTTC. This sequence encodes CSAREAGGLETQYF.

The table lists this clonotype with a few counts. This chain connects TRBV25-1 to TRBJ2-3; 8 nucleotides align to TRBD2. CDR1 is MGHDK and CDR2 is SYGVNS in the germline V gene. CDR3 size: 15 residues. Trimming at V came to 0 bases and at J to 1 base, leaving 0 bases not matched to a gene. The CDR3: CASSEYSGGTDTQYF. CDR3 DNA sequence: TGTGCCAGCAGTGAATATAGCGGGGGCACAGATACGCAGTATTTT.

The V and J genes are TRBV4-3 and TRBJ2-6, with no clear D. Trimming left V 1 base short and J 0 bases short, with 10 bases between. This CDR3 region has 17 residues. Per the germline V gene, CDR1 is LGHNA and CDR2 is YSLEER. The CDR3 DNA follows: TGCGCCAGCAGCCAAGGGGATATGCGCTCTGGGGCCAACGTCCTGACTTTC. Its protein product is CASSQGDMRSGANVLTF.

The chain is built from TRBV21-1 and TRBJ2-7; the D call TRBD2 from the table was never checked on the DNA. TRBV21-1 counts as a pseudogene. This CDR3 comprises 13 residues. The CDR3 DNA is TGTGCCAGCGAACCGGGACTAGGGAGCGAGCAGTACTTC. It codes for CASEPGLGSEQYF.

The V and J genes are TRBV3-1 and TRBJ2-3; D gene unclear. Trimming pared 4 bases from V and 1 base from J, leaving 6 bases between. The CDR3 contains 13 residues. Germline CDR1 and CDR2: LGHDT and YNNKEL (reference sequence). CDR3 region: CASSPFGTDTQYF. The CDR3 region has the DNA TGTGCCAGCAGCCCGTTTGGCACAGATACGCAGTATTTT.

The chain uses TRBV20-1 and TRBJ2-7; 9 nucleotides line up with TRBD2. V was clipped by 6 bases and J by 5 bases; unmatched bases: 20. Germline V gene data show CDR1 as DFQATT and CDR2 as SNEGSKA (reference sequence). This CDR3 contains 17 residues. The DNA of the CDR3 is TGCAGTGCCTATTCCCCCAATGCGGGAGGGCCAATTGACGAGCAGTACTTC. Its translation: CSAYSPNAGGPIDEQYF.

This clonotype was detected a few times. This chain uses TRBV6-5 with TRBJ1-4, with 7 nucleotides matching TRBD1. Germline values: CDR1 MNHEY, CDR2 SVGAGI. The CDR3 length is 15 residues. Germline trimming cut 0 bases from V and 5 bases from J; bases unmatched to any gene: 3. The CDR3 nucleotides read TGTGCCAGCAGTTACTCGACGGGACAGAATGAAAAACTGTTTTTT. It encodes CASSYSTGQNEKLFF.